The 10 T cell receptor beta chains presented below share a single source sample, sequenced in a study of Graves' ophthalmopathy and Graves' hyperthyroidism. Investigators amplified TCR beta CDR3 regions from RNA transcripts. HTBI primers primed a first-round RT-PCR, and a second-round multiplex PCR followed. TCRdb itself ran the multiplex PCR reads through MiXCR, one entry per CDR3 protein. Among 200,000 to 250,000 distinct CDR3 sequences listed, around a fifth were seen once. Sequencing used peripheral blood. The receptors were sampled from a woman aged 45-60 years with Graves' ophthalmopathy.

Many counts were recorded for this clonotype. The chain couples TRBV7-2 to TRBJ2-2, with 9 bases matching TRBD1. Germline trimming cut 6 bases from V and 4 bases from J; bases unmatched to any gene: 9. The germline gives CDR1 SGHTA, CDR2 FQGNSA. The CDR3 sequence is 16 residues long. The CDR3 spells CASSFAGTGFTGELFF. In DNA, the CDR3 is TGTGCCAGCAGTTTCGCCGGGACAGGGTTCACCGGGGAGCTGTTTTTT.

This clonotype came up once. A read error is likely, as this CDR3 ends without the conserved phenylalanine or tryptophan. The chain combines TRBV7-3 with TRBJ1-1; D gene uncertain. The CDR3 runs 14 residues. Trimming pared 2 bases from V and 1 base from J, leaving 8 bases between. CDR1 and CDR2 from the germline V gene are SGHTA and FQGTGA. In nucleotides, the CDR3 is TGTGCCAGCAGCTTATTAGGGCAGAACACTGAAGCTTTCTTA. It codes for CASSLLGQNTEAFL.

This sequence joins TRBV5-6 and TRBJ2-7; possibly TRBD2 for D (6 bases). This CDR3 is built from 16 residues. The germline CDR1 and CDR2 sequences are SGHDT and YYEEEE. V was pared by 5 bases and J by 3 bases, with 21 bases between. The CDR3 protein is CASSLNRRGSGYEQYF. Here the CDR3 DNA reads TGTGCCAGCAGTTTGAACAGGCGGGGTAGCGGCTACGAGCAGTACTTC.

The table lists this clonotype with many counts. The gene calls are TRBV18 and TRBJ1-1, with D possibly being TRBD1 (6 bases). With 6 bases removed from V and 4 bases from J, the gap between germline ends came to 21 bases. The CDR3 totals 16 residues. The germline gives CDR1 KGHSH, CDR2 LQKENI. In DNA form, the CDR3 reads TGTGCCAGCTCCCCCGGGACAATTAACCGGGTCACTGAAGCTTTCTTT. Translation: CASSPGTINRVTEAFF.

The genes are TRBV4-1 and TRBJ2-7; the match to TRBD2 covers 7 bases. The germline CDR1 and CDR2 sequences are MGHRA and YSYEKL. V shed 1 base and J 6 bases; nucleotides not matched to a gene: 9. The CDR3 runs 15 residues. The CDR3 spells CASSQAPGLPSEQYF. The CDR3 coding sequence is TGCGCCAGCAGCCAAGCCCCGGGACTACCTTCCGAGCAGTACTTC.

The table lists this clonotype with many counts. CDR3 protein: CASSTEGYTF. DNA for the CDR3: TGTGCCAGCTCGACAGAAGGCTACACCTTC. The chain recombines TRBV28 with TRBJ1-2; weak D call: TRBD1 (5 bases). The germline CDR1 and CDR2 sequences are MDHEN and SYDVKM. The V and J ends lost 8 bases and 8 bases respectively, with 9 bases between them. CDR3 length: 10 residues.

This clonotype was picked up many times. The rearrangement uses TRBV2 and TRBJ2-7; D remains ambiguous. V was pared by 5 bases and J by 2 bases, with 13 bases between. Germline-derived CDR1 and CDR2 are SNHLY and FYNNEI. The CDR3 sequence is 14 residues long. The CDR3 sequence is CASSNFSLAYEQYF. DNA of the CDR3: TGTGCCAGCAGTAATTTCTCCTTAGCCTACGAGCAGTACTTC. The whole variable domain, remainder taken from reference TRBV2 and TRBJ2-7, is EPEVTQTPSHQVTQMGQEVILRCVPISNHLYFYWYRQILGQKVEFLVSFYNNEISEKSEIFDDQFSVERPDGSNFTLKIRSTKLEDSAMYFCASSNFSLAYEQYFGPGTRLTVT.

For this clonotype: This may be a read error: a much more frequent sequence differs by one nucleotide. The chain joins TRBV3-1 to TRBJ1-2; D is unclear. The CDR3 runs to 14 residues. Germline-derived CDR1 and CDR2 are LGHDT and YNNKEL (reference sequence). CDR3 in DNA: TGTACCAGCAGCCAAGATTCGGTGAACTATGGCTACACCTTC. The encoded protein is CTSSQDSVNYGYTF. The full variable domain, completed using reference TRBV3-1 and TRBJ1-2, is DTAVSQTPKYLVTQMGNDKSIKCEQNLGHDTMYWYKQDSKKFLKIMFSYNNKELIINETVPNRFSPKSPDKAHLNLHINSLELGDSAVYFCTSSQDSVNYGYTFGSGTRLTVV.

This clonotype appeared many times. This CDR3 is CASRTRSNTEAFF. CDR3 DNA sequence: TGTGCCAGCAGGACTAGATCGAACACTGAAGCTTTCTTT. The chain is built from TRBV12-3 or TRBV12-4 and TRBJ1-1, with no clear D. The CDR3 consists of 13 residues. Trimming pared 6 bases from V and 1 base from J, leaving 9 bases between.

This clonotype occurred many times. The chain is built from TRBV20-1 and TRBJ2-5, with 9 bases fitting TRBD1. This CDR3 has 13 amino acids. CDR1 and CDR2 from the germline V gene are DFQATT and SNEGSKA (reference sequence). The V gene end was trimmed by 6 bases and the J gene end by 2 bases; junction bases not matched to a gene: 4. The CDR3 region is CSALGTGQETQYF. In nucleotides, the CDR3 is TGCAGTGCCCTAGGGACAGGGCAAGAGACCCAGTACTTC.